Sequencing of this TCR beta chain was carried out in a study of blood T cell repertoires in COVID-19. Study-wide background: PBMCs, B-cell-depleted T cells, or T cells were the source of the cDNA or gDNA that made up the material.

Repertoires were generated with immunoSEQ multiplex PCR, while TCRdb's copy carries only in-frame clones and drops some. The data contain over 150,000 clones, approximately 85% of them seen just once; the ten biggest clones take up 6.2%. Grouping used clinical history reported by participants in a survey and questionnaire. This TCR derives from a man aged 35-49 years who had recovered from COVID-19. Sequencing input: PBMCs or T cells enriched from blood (not recorded which).

This CDR3 is CASSLAGDADTQYF. The CDR3 bases are TGTGCCAGCAGCCTCGCGGGGGATGCAGATACGCAGTATTTT. V and J are TRBV3-1 (or the pseudogene TRBV3-2) and TRBJ2-3; 7 bases agree with TRBD2. With 4 bases clipped from V and 4 bases from J, the junction kept 5 bases outside the gene matches. CDR3 length: 14 amino acids. CDR1 and CDR2 from the germline V gene are LGHDT and YNNKEL (reference sequence).